This T cell receptor (beta chain) comes out of a study of OX40 agonist ivuxolimab in advanced cancers. Turning to the study itself: Two patients with cutaneous melanoma and one with hepatocellular carcinoma, three in total, showed partial responses.

V lost 5 bases to trimming and J lost 0 bases, with 11 bases between them. Germline lookup yields CDR1 MDHEN and CDR2 SYDVKM. The CDR3 runs 14 residues. The study's findings and limits: Averaging showed that CD8+ T cells had more expanded clones than CD4+ did.

This clone has just one count. Antigen: not known. The protocol was immunoSEQ multiplex PCR, while the TCRdb copy is restricted to in-frame clones and leaves out a portion. The sample includes roughly 24,000 clones, 85% to 90% of them seen just once. Material: CD4+ or CD8+ T cells sorted from blood, obtained in a trial of the OX40 agonist ivuxolimab. The TCR sequence derives from an adult with an advanced solid tumor such as melanoma, head and neck, liver or kidney cancer. V usage is TRBV28 and J usage is TRBJ2-7, with a possible D match to TRBD1 (5 bases). The CDR3 protein is CASSLRQSSYEQYF. In nucleotides, the CDR3 is TGTGCCAGCAGTCTCCGACAGAGCTCCTACGAGCAGTACTTC. Looking up the rest from reference TRBV28 and TRBJ2-7 gives the full variable domain: DVKVTQSSRYLVKRTGEKVFLECVQDMDHENMFWYRQDPGLGLRLIYFSYDVKMKEKGDIPEGYSVSREKKERFSLILESASTNQTSMYLCASSLRQSSYEQYFGPGTRLTVT.